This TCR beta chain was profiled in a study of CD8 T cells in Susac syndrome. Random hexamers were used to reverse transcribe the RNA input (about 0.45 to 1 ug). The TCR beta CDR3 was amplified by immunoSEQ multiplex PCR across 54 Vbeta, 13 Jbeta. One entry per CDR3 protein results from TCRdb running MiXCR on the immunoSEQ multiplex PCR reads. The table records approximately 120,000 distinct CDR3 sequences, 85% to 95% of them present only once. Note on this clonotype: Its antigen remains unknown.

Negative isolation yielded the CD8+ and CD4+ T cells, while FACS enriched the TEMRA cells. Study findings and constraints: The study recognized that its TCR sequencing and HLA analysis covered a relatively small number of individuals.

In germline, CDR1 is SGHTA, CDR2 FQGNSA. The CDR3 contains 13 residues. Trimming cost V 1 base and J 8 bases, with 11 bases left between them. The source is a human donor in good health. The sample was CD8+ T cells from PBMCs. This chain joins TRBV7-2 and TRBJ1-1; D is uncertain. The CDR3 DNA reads TGTGCCAGCAGCTTAGTGGGTAAACAAGAAGCTTTCTTT. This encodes CASSLVGKQEAFF.